This entry is about one TCR beta chain. Its antigen is currently unknown. This record belongs to a study of T-cell memory formation after mild COVID-19. Whole-study context: There were largely donor-specific TCR clusters. Whole-study results and caveats: CD4+ contracting clones were found mainly in CM and EM, and CD8+ ones in EMRA. Confirmation was lacking for SARS-CoV-2 specificity of second-wave clones that peaked on day 37.

Germline V lookup: CDR1 SGHVS, CDR2 FQNEAQ. The CDR3 is made up of 14 amino acids. V was trimmed by 7 bases and J by 2 bases, leaving 14 bases between them. After 5'RACE with constant-segment primers, TCR alpha and TCR beta cDNA libraries carrying sample barcodes and UMIs were obtained. TCRdb independently ran MiXCR on the 5' RACE reads; one entry per CDR3 protein. Seen here are under 450,000 distinct CDR3 sequences, about 15% observed once, and the top ten hold about 22%. The material sequenced was PBMCs or a T cell subset sorted from them (not recorded which). The sequence was collected from a man aged 18 to 30 who had mild COVID-19 (a few samples of this study predate the infection). Cell type and time point are not known. This chain joins TRBV7-8 and TRBJ1-1, with TRBD1 as a possible D gene (6 bases). The CDR3 is CASTPSGGNTEAFF. The CDR3 DNA follows: TGTGCCAGCACCCCCAGCGGGGGCAACACTGAAGCTTTCTTT.